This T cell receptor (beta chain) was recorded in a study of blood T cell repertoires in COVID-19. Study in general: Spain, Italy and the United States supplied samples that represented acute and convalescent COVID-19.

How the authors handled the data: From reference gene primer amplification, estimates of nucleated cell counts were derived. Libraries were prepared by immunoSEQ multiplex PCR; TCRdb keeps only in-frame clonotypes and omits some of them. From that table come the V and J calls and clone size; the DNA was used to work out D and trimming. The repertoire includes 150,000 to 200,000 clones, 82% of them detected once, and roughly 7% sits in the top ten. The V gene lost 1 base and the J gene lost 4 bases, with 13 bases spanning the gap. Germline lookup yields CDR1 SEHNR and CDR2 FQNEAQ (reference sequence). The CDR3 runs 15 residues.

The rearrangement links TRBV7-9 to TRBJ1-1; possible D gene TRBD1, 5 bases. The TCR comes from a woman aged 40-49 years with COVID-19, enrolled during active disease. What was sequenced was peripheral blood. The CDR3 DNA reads TGTGCCAGCAGCTTAGTTTCCGGTCAGGGCACTGAAGCTTTCTTT. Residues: CASSLVSGQGTEAFF.